This note documents a single T cell receptor beta chain sequence. Its cognate antigen is unknown. The table came from immunoSEQ multiplex PCR; TCRdb's copy has only in-frame clones and leaves some out. The sample contains about 98,000 clones, roughly 80% of which appear only once. This sample is part of a study of T cell responses to AZD1222 COVID-19 vaccine. Study-level points and caveats: It should be noted that donors were predominantly white British and more often female, and clonal diversity was possibly underestimated. The CD4 TCRs associated with vaccination extended across spike and predominated at 160-218 and 743-854. Samples come after the peak T cell response, not at day 14.

This CDR3 comprises 15 residues. V was pared by 2 bases and J by 5 bases, with 15 bases between. Looked up from germline, CDR1 is MNHNS and CDR2 is SASEGT. The source of this sequence is an adult in good health. The starting material was peripheral blood, obtained on day 0 of AZD1222 vaccination. The J gene is TRBJ2-5, the V gene TRBV6-1; possible D gene TRBD1, 6 bases. The CDR3 sequence: CASSEMVVRGETQYF. As DNA, the CDR3 is TGTGCCAGCAGTGAAATGGTCGTGAGGGGGGAGACCCAGTACTTC.